The subject of this entry is one T cell receptor beta chain. This clone came up once. Its antigen remains unidentified. No qualities accompany the bases; no much larger clone lies one base away. The library was obtained by the immunoSEQ multiplex PCR assay. For the multiplex PCR, a mixture combining 60 forward primers for TCR Vbeta segments and 13 reverse primers for TCR Jbeta segments was used. Amplification of the CDR3 region of rearranged TCR beta genes was performed with a multiplex PCR assay on genomic DNA. On the Illumina HiSeq System, the amplified TCR beta libraries were sequenced as 87-base-pair reads. The study's own analysis went as follows. A later analysis counted 75 million to 100 million unique TCR beta chains across the 690 or so repertoires, and some 11 million of these chains were shared by at least two donors. Raw reads were error-corrected and collapsed into unique sequences with a nearest-neighbor algorithm that merged closely related sequences to remove PCR and sequencing errors. V, D and J gene segments were assigned by aligning CDR3 sequences to IMGT reference sequences. For a sequence to be retained, at least a six-nucleotide match to both a V gene segment and a J gene segment was required. A rearrangement was called productive if the CDR3 had no stop codons and remained in frame with V and J, and every other rearrangement was called non-productive. Following IMGT convention, CDR3 was defined as the stretch from the second conserved V-encoded cysteine to the conserved J-encoded phenylalanine. The earlier analysis of about 640 of the donors excluded any sequence lacking an unambiguous match to a single V gene segment. In an earlier analysis of 587 of the donors, V segments were called functional above 56.7% productive rearrangements and were called segregating when the between-donor standard deviation exceeded 5%. To diagnose cytomegalovirus status from the catalog of TCR beta chain sequences, a statistical classification framework was built. V and J gene assignment, in a later analysis, came from comparing TCR nucleotide sequences with IMGT/GENE-DB human TR gene sequences. The TCRdist pipeline was used in a later analysis to assign CDR3 sequences and most-parsimonious VDJ recombination scenarios. A later analysis defined each TCR beta chain by its CDR3 amino acid sequence plus V-gene family, and excluded reads lacking a unique V-gene family. In a later analysis, around 600 highly shared, low-generation-probability nucleotide sequences were removed to address suspected cross-contamination and a sequencing artifact. A later analysis calculated a clonal expansion index for each public chain from normalized within-repertoire ranks of inferred template counts. A later analysis computed generation probabilities with a VDJ recombination model fitted to out-of-frame rearrangements, and checked the results against IGoR. A later analysis scored TCR-TCR, TCR-HLA and TCR-CMV co-occurrence with hypergeometric tests, applying a repertoire-size bias correction to TCR pairs. To estimate false discovery rates, a later analysis permuted the HLA or CMV assignments 20 times. In a later analysis, co-occurring TCRs were grouped using DBSCAN, and TCRdist sequence similarity was added for clustering within HLA-allele-positive subsets. Repertoires with fewer than 30,000 or more than 120,000 public chains, plus five repertoires with anomalous nucleotide sharing, were excluded from co-occurrence clustering. TCRdb limited this immuneACCESS table to in-frame rearrangements with V and J called. A share of clones is missing; checked studies link under half to unresolved V genes, and the rest is unexplained. That table is the source of V, J and clone size, and D and trimming were worked out from the DNA. For this sample there are 99,000 or so clones; approximately 79% appear just once. Clones ranked in the top ten supply around 6.1% of the sample.

The sample is drawn from a study of cytomegalovirus exposure and HLA in healthy donors (dated by TCRdb to 2016 to 2017). Background on the whole study: An earlier analysis of about 530 of the donors reported over 250 Gb of sequence data and approximately 120 million unique TCR beta sequences obtained from approximately 180 million T cells. Every repertoire in the discovery cohort had been generated on one and the same sequencing platform. Genome-wide SNP genotypes for about 65% of the 666 donors were used in a later genetic analysis, which treated that subset as a discovery cohort. The later analysis used no new phenotypic data to find candidate immune exposures, relying instead on TCR beta sequences and their occurrence across donors. The number of typed donors differed by locus: roughly 620-640 for A, B, C, DRB1 and DQB1; approximately 540 for DQA1; over 600 for DPA1; and approximately 450 for DPB1. Among the approximately 400 genotyped donors, around 81% belonged to the genetic ancestry cluster associated with self-reported Caucasian donors. In a later analysis, previously published TCR beta repertoires from about 640 donors were re-analyzed and high-resolution HLA genotyping was added so that TCR occurrence patterns could be studied. The study was designed to test whether signatures of past pathogen exposure could be identified by cataloging public T cell receptors. Using immunosequencing, the study profiled T cell repertoires from approximately 700 subjects and related those repertoires to cytomegalovirus serostatus. In an earlier analysis of over 550 of the donors, high-throughput TCR beta sequencing was used to judge whether each TCR beta V gene segment behaved as functional or pseudogenic. Class I and class II HLA loci were covered by the typing at four-digit resolution. High-throughput TCR immunosequencing, statistical association of individual TCRs with disease status, and machine learning were combined to predict cytomegalovirus infection status. An early release that covered fewer than 800 HLA-typed donors contained around 300 gigabases of sequencing data and approximately 85 million unique TCR sequences. A separate validation cohort of roughly 120 different subjects was used in addition to the roughly 640-subject first cohort. Donor age, sex, ethnicity and CMV serostatus were collected together with the repertoire data. Among under 450 genotyped donors of the cohort, an average of approximately 240,000 unique TCR beta nucleotide sequences were sequenced per donor, around 18% of them non-productive. About five DR-DQ haplotypes were treated as single units for association and clustering because of strong linkage in the cohort. Paper-wide results and their limitations: HLA typing was unavailable for some donors at each locus, so association tests used only the typed subset. A further reported finding was that TCR beta sequences accurately predicted the HLA-A and HLA-B alleles for most subjects in the first cohort. The classifier was reported to diagnose cytomegalovirus status with high specificity and sensitivity in both the original cohort and the validation cohort. Because the 87-base-pair reads could not distinguish some IMGT-functional V segments, including TRBV6-2 and TRBV6-3, those segments were excluded. A cluster of highly shared sequence variants was judged likely to represent a technical artifact of the sequencing pipeline. Sequencing depth was assumed to be roughly uniform across donors in the presence/absence analyses, though that assumption may not hold. A later analysis found that most CMV-associated TCR beta chains appeared HLA-restricted, with HLA associations seemingly driven largely by CMV exposure. Correlated functional status among segregating V segments might reflect linkage disequilibrium, but an unknown experimental factor could not be ruled out. While some public TCRs were present in many individuals, most TCR sequences turned up only very rarely across donors. Broadly in line with IMGT annotations, most TCR beta V segments showed up in productive rearrangements about 87% or about 30% of the time in an earlier analysis of 450 to 750 of the donors. The study listed around 160 TCR beta chains as associated with cytomegalovirus. In a later analysis, several top co-occurrence clusters were reported to appear linked to parvovirus B19, influenza, CMV and Epstein-Barr virus. In a later genetic analysis, fewer N-insertions in productive TCRs were reported among donors in an Asian-associated ancestry cluster than the roughly 700-donor mean. In a later genetic analysis, a missense DCLRE1C variant was associated with V-gene and J-gene trimming of TCR beta chains, and the association was replicated in an independent cohort. Specific HLA alleles were associated with about 17,000 TCR beta sequences at a false discovery rate of 0.05 in a later analysis. Strong co-occurrence of HLA alleles, especially DR and DQ, made assigning TCR associations to individual alleles difficult. Because counts were too low, 15 to 20 rarely observed V segments, including chromosome 9 orphons, were excluded from the earlier analysis of fewer than 650 of the donors. The authors suggested that the approach could potentially be generalized to other disease states and immunological phenotypes. Three of the identified cytomegalovirus-associated TCR beta chains were confirmed in vitro to be specific for cytomegalovirus antigens. In a later analysis, HLA-associated TCR beta chains showed more clonal expansion and lower generation probabilities than non-associated chains that were equally common. In a later analysis, the rate of TCR association differed among HLA loci, with DRB1 alleles having the most associated TCRs and HLA-C alleles having the fewest. The cohort was sequenced for TCR beta chains only, and without alpha or paired-chain data the features that could be detected were limited. Immune exposure information for the cohort was limited to CMV serostatus.

In the germline V gene, CDR1 corresponds to SGHTA and CDR2 to FQGTGA. Germline trimming amounts to 3 bases on V and 0 bases on J, with 4 as the count of junction bases outside the gene matches. The CDR3 runs 18 residues from the cysteine to the phenylalanine. Left in the record is the CDR3 DNA by itself, 54 bases read in frame from the first base. The cohort was made up of about 670 healthy bone marrow donors. All cohort members were sampled while nominally healthy, although unrecorded immune exposures were likely present. The donor was CMV seropositive and was included in the group of 289 seropositive cohort members. Each donor provided a peripheral blood sample, and peripheral blood mononuclear cells were used for TCR beta sequencing. The Qiagen DNeasy Blood Extraction Kit was used to extract genomic DNA from the blood cell samples.

Material: PBMCs. Here the chain combines TRBV7-3 and TRBJ2-6; 11 junctional bases match TRBD2. The clonotype originates from a man in his 60s in good health and CMV-seropositive. The DNA sequence is TGTGCCAGCAGCTTCAAACTAGCGGGGGACTCTGGGGCCAACGTCCTGACTTTC. Translated, this is CASSFKLAGDSGANVLTF.